A single sample is the source of the 4 T cell receptor beta chains below, sequenced in a study of T cell changes during pregnancy in multiple sclerosis. The assay was immunoSEQ multiplex PCR, and TCRdb's table has in-frame clones only and misses some. The data hold roughly 45,000 clones, with about 91% observed a single time. The starting material was CD8+ T cells from peripheral blood mononuclear cells, obtained after pregnancy. The origin of the receptors is a female donor with multiple sclerosis, enrolled in a pregnancy study.

In regard to this clone: At one end, the junction sequence differs from germline, possibly due to a read error. J is TRBJ2-7 and V is TRBV5-1; 9 bases fit TRBD1. The CDR3 length is 14 residues. Germline V CDR1 and CDR2: SGHRS, YFSETQ. CDR3 sequence: CASSYGQGPYGQYF. The DNA of the CDR3 is TGCGCCAGCAGCTACGGACAGGGGCCCTACGGGCAGTACTTC.

The genes are TRBV5-4 and TRBJ2-5; 14 bases line up with TRBD2. V lost 3 bases to trimming and J lost 4 bases; unmatched junction nucleotides: 5. CDR1 is SGHNT, CDR2 YYREEE, per germline (reference sequence). The CDR3 consists of 16 residues. CDR3 protein: CASSSGLAGVGETQYF. The CDR3 DNA sequence: TGTGCCAGCAGCTCGGGACTAGCGGGAGTGGGAGAGACCCAGTACTTC.

This chain links TRBV6-1 with TRBJ2-2, with TRBD1 identical over 7 bases. The CDR3 consists of 15 residues. The V segment lost 7 bases and the J segment 3 bases; nucleotides outside the gene matches: 8. Per the germline V gene, CDR1 is MNHNS and CDR2 is SASEGT. CDR3 sequence: CASMIRDSYTGELFF. Written as DNA, the CDR3 is TGTGCCAGCATGATCCGGGACAGTTACACCGGGGAGCTGTTTTTT.

This clone is medium-sized (0.01 to 0.1%) within its sample. V gene TRBV6-1 combines with J gene TRBJ1-4; 9 bases are a match to TRBD1. Germline V gene data show CDR1 as MNHNS and CDR2 as SASEGT. V lost 7 bases to trimming and J lost 7 bases; unmatched junction nucleotides: 7. The CDR3 covers 14 residues. The CDR3 here is CASNPGQGVEKLFF. The CDR3 nucleotides are TGTGCCAGCAACCCGGGACAGGGAGTTGAAAAACTGTTTTTT.